What follows are 6 T cell receptor beta chains derived from one specimen sequenced in a study of shared clonotypes between healthy human individuals. Assay: immunoSEQ multiplex PCR; the TCRdb copy retains only in-frame clones and omits some. The sample lists fewer than 1.8 million clones, about 98.5% occurring once. The specimen sequenced was naive CD4+ T cells sorted from blood. Subset meaning: CD45RA+ positively selected. These receptors came from a man aged 25 to 40 in good health.

About this clone itself: The same CDR3 arises from other DNA sequences in this sample as well. V is TRBV7-2 and J is TRBJ1-4; D not resolved. This CDR3 comprises 14 residues. Trimming shortened V by 5 bases and J by 3 bases, and 10 bases separated the two germline ends. From germline, CDR1 is SGHTA and CDR2 FQGNSA. Written as DNA, the CDR3 is TGTGCCAGCAGCCCTGGCGGGGCTAATGAAAAACTGTTTTTT. Its translation is CASSPGGANEKLFF.

This clone has just one count. The V gene is TRBV5-4, the J gene TRBJ2-1; 10 positions agree with TRBD2. After removal of 7 bases from V and 2 bases from J, the junction contained 3 bases not matched to a gene. Germline V lookup: CDR1 SGHNT, CDR2 YYREEE (reference sequence). This CDR3 contains 14 residues. CDR3 sequence: CASSSGRAYNEQFF. The CDR3 DNA reads as TGTGCCAGCTCAAGCGGGAGGGCCTACAATGAGCAGTTCTTC. Full variable domain (missing parts from reference TRBV5-4 and TRBJ2-1): ETGVTQSPTHLIKTRGQQVTLRCSSQSGHNTVSWYQQALGQGPQFIFQYYREEENGRGNFPPRFSGLQFPNYSSELNVNALELDDSALYLCASSSGRAYNEQFFGPGTRLTVL.

The chain uses TRBV7-3 and TRBJ2-2, with D perhaps TRBD1 (6 bases). Deletions cut 4 bases from V and 2 bases from J, with 8 bases between. CDR3 size: 14 residues. Germline V CDR1 and CDR2: SGHTA, FQGTGA. CDR3 amino acids: CASSSGQNTGELFF. Here the CDR3 DNA reads TGTGCCAGCAGCTCGGGACAAAACACCGGGGAGCTGTTTTTT.

The chain combines TRBV29-1 with TRBJ2-1; 9 positions match TRBD1. Germline loops: CDR1 SQVTM, CDR2 ANQGSEA. This CDR3 comprises 14 residues. V trimming: 1 base; J trimming: 3 bases; junction bases outside the gene matches: 1. The CDR3 sequence is CSVEADRGYNEQFF. CDR3 coding DNA: TGCAGCGTTGAAGCGGACAGGGGCTACAATGAGCAGTTCTTC.

The V gene is TRBV9, the J gene TRBJ2-3, with D unclear. CDR1 and CDR2 (germline): SGDLS, YYNGEE. V lost 0 bases and J lost 14, with 19 bases in between. CDR3 length: 14 residues. CDR3: CASSVDGRTTPRYF. The CDR3 bases are TGTGCCAGCAGCGTAGACGGAAGGACCACCCCCAGGTATTTT.

The chain employs TRBV6-5 and TRBJ2-7; 14 bases map to TRBD2. This CDR3 is built from 16 residues. The germline V gene has CDR1 MNHEY and CDR2 SVGAGI. V gave up 1 base and J gave up 5 bases; unmatched junction bases: 4. The CDR3 DNA is TGTGCCAGCAGTTACTACGGGACTAGCGGGAGCCACGAGCAGTACTTC. Translated, it gives CASSYYGTSGSHEQYF.